These 11 T cell receptor beta chains came from one sample sequenced in a study of OX40 agonist ivuxolimab in advanced cancers. Profiled with immunoSEQ multiplex PCR; TCRdb holds only in-frame clones, not every one. The data hold tens of thousands of clones, with 81% observed a single time. The source was CD4+ or CD8+ T cells sorted from blood, collected in a trial of the OX40 agonist ivuxolimab. These receptor sequences come from an adult with an advanced solid tumor such as melanoma, head and neck, liver or kidney cancer.

This sequence joins TRBV4-3 and TRBJ1-2, with 9 bases matching TRBD1. CDR3 size: 15 residues. Trimming cost V 3 bases and J 4 bases; bases outside gene matches: 6. The germline V gene encodes CDR1 LGHNA and CDR2 YSLEER. The CDR3 protein is CASSHGRQGVYGYTF. Here the CDR3 DNA reads TGCGCCAGCAGCCACGGGAGACAGGGGGTCTATGGCTACACCTTC.

The chain links TRBV5-1 to TRBJ2-7; maybe TRBD2 (5 bases). The CDR3 runs to 15 residues. From germline, CDR1 is SGHRS and CDR2 YFSETQ. Trimming removed 0 bases at V and 4 bases at J, with 14 bases between. The CDR3 bases are TGCGCCAGCAGCTTGGGAGGGTCGGCCTTTTACGAGCAGTACTTC. Translation: CASSLGGSAFYEQYF.

The chain employs TRBV2 and TRBJ2-1; no reliable D call. The CDR3 totals 13 residues. Germline CDR1 reads SNHLY; CDR2 reads FYNNEI. V gave up 6 bases and J gave up 5 bases, with 11 bases separating them. The CDR3 reads CASSIGRDNEQFF. CDR3 nucleotide sequence: TGTGCCAGCAGCATAGGACGGGACAATGAGCAGTTCTTC.

The rearrangement uses TRBV10-3 and TRBJ1-4, with 7 positions matching TRBD1. Germline lookup yields CDR1 ENHRY and CDR2 SYGVKD. The J segment lost 0 bases and the V segment lost 2 bases, leaving 0 bases of the junction unmatched. The CDR3 consists of 15 residues. The CDR3 reads CAISEQGATNEKLFF. The CDR3 nucleotides read TGTGCCATCAGTGAGCAGGGGGCAACTAATGAAAAACTGTTTTTT.

V and J are TRBV7-8 and TRBJ1-4, with D possibly matching TRBD1 (5 bases). This CDR3 contains 15 residues. Per germline, CDR1 SGHVS and CDR2 FQNEAQ. The V end lost 0 bases, the J end lost 8 bases, and 13 bases lay between the germline ends. The CDR3 loop reads CASSLAPGLGEKLFF. The CDR3 nucleotides read TGTGCCAGCAGCTTAGCTCCAGGGTTGGGAGAAAAACTGTTTTTT.

This chain uses TRBV20-1 with TRBJ2-1; TRBD2 is a possible D gene (5 bases). The CDR3 spans 11 residues. CDR1 DFQATT and CDR2 SNEGSKA come from the germline V gene (reference sequence). The ends were cut back, 4 bases at V and 7 bases at J, with 8 bases in the middle. The CDR3 is CSAIGINEQFF. DNA for the CDR3: TGCAGTGCTATCGGGATTAATGAGCAGTTCTTC.

This chain links TRBV4-2 with TRBJ1-4; the D is unclear. V shed 3 bases and J shed 3 bases, with 8 bases lying between them. The CDR3 runs to 14 residues. Germline values: CDR1 LGHNA, CDR2 YNFKEQ. DNA of the CDR3: TGTGCCAGCAGCCAGGGTAGGGCTAATGAAAAACTGTTTTTT. Encoded protein: CASSQGRANEKLFF.

A few counts support this clone. This chain uses TRBV7-2 with TRBJ1-2, with TRBD1 matching 11 bases. The CDR3 consists of 16 residues. The germline V gene has CDR1 SGHTA and CDR2 FQGNSA. The J segment lost 0 bases and the V segment lost 5 bases, leaving 5 bases of the junction unmatched. DNA of the CDR3: TGTGCCAGCAGCAGTGGACAGGGGGCAGCTAACTATGGCTACACCTTC. This sequence encodes CASSSGQGAANYGYTF.

The genes are TRBV9 and TRBJ1-1; TRBD1 might be the D (5 bases). Germline V lookup: CDR1 SGDLS, CDR2 YYNGEE. V dropped 2 bases and J dropped 10 bases, with 15 bases sitting between them. There are 13 residues in the CDR3. This CDR3 is CASSVGPGRVAFF. DNA of the CDR3: TGTGCCAGCAGCGTCGGGCCAGGGAGGGTAGCTTTCTTT.

This sequence joins TRBV4-1 and TRBJ2-5; D is perhaps TRBD2 (6 bases). CDR1 and CDR2 from the germline V gene are MGHRA and YSYEKL. The V end lost 2 bases, the J end lost 4 bases, and 11 bases lay between the germline ends. The length of the CDR3 is 14 residues. The CDR3 is CASSQSASVETQYF. Here the CDR3 DNA reads TGCGCCAGCAGCCAATCGGCTAGCGTAGAGACCCAGTACTTC.

V and J are TRBV6-6 and TRBJ2-7; TRBD1 aligns across 7 bases. The CDR3 length is 12 residues. Germline lookup yields CDR1 MNHNY and CDR2 SVGAGI (reference sequence). Trimming cost V 6 bases and J 3 bases; bases outside gene matches: 2. CDR3 loop: CASRDRVYEQYF. CDR3 sequence (DNA): TGTGCCAGCAGAGACAGGGTCTACGAGCAGTACTTC.